Shown below are 30 T cell receptor beta chains from a single sample sequenced in a study of long-term antiretroviral therapy in people with HIV. Researchers ran immunoSEQ v3.0 at survey level. The data were produced by immunoSEQ multiplex PCR, yet TCRdb's version contains in-frame clones alone and is incomplete. Counted here are around 29,000 clones, around 90% occurring once; the ten biggest clones make up approximately 8%. The starting material was unsorted PBMCs, obtained 3.2 years before starting antiretroviral therapy. The receptors were gathered from a man in his forties or fifties with HIV.

The chain carries TRBV5-4 and TRBJ2-1, with 10 positions matching TRBD2. Germline V gives CDR1 SGHNT, CDR2 YYREEE (reference sequence). This CDR3 is built from 20 residues. The trim removed 0 bases at V and 3 bases at J, leaving 15 bases unmatched. DNA for the CDR3: TGTGCCAGCAGCTTGGCGGCTAGCGGGAGCCCTAACCTATACTACAATGAGCAGTTCTTC. It codes for CASSLAASGSPNLYYNEQFF.

This chain uses TRBV5-4 with TRBJ1-1; D remains ambiguous. This CDR3 region has 12 residues. V was pared by 8 bases and J by 4 bases, with 12 bases between. CDR1 is SGHNT and CDR2 is YYREEE in the germline V gene (reference sequence). The CDR3 protein is CASRRDTTEAFF. CDR3 coding DNA: TGTGCCAGTCGTAGGGATACCACTGAAGCTTTCTTT. Supplemented by reference TRBV5-4 and TRBJ1-1, the full variable domain reads ETGVTQSPTHLIKTRGQQVTLRCSSQSGHNTVSWYQQALGQGPQFIFQYYREEENGRGNFPPRFSGLQFPNYSSELNVNALELDDSALYLCASRRDTTEAFFGQGTRLTVV.

This chain links TRBV2 with TRBJ2-5; 7 bases fit TRBD2. The ends lost 8 bases at V and 4 bases at J; junction bases unmatched: 10. Per the germline V gene, CDR1 is SNHLY and CDR2 is FYNNEI. This CDR3 region has 14 residues. The DNA for the CDR3 is TGTGCCAGCCGAAGGACTAGTATGGGAGAGACCCAGTACTTC. Translation: CASRRTSMGETQYF.

The chain links TRBV29-1 to TRBJ1-1; unclear D gene. The V and J ends lost 1 base and 1 base respectively, with 10 bases between them. The CDR3 length is 14 residues. Germline CDR1 is SQVTM and CDR2 is ANQGSEA. The CDR3 region is CSVEGSSRNTEAFF. The CDR3 bases are TGCAGCGTTGAAGGTTCCAGTAGGAACACTGAAGCTTTCTTT.

The rearrangement links TRBV5-1 to TRBJ2-7, with 13 bases fitting TRBD2. V dropped 4 bases and J dropped 5; count of bases not matched to a gene: 9. Germline assignment: CDR1 SGHRS and CDR2 YFSETQ. The CDR3 has 16 residues. CDR3 DNA: TGCGCCAGCAGCACTATACTAGCGGGAGGGCCCCACGAGCAGTACTTC. Residues: CASSTILAGGPHEQYF. Looking up the rest from reference TRBV5-1 and TRBJ2-7 gives the full variable domain: KAGVTQTPRYLIKTRGQQVTLSCSPISGHRSVSWYQQTPGQGLQFLFEYFSETQRNKGNFPGRFSGRQFSNSRSEMNVSTLELGDSALYLCASSTILAGGPHEQYFGPGTRLTVT.

This clone was counted once. The V gene is TRBV20-1, the J gene TRBJ2-5, with a weak D call TRBD2 (6 bases). Deletions cut 8 bases from V and 4 bases from J, with 11 bases between. The CDR3 loop spans 11 amino acids. Germline CDR1 DFQATT, CDR2 SNEGSKA (reference sequence). CDR3 in amino acids: CSPGGRETQYF. Written as DNA, the CDR3 is TGCAGTCCCGGGGGTCGAGAGACCCAGTACTTC.

The chain combines TRBV11-3 with TRBJ2-1; D is unclear. The germline V gene encodes CDR1 SGHNT and CDR2 YENEEA. CDR3 length: 12 residues. V was shortened by 0 bases and J by 7 bases, with 4 bases between the two germline ends. The DNA of the CDR3 is TGTGCCAGCAGCTTAGAAGTGAATGAGCAGTTCTTC. The encoded protein is CASSLEVNEQFF.

This clone appeared a single time. The genes are TRBV18 and TRBJ2-7; 7 bases are a match to TRBD2. The V segment lost 3 bases and the J segment 1 base; nucleotides outside the gene matches: 9. The germline V gene encodes CDR1 KGHSH and CDR2 LQKENI. The CDR3 contains 16 residues. DNA of the CDR3: TGTGCCAGCTCACCTCCCGTGGGGGGGACGTCCTACGAGCAGTACTTC. Encoded protein: CASSPPVGGTSYEQYF.

This clone appeared once. This rearrangement joins TRBV6-5 to TRBJ2-5; 11 bases line up with TRBD2. CDR1 and CDR2 (germline): MNHEY, SVGAGI. V gave up 5 bases and J gave up 2 bases; unmatched junction bases: 4. The CDR3 runs to 15 residues. This chain's CDR3 is CASSHRLAGQETQYF. DNA of the CDR3: TGTGCCAGCAGTCACCGACTAGCGGGACAAGAGACCCAGTACTTC.

The rearrangement joins TRBV7-8 to TRBJ1-2; D gene uncertain. Germline V gene data show CDR1 as SGHVS and CDR2 as FQNEAQ. The CDR3 spans 14 residues. Trimming stripped 3 bases from V and 4 bases from J, with 12 bases between. This CDR3 reads CASSFYADGYGYTF. The CDR3 DNA reads as TGTGCCAGCAGCTTTTATGCAGATGGCTATGGCTACACCTTC.

J is TRBJ2-2 and V is TRBV4-2; 8 nucleotides align to TRBD1. The V gene's germline CDR1 is LGHNA and CDR2 YNFKEQ. The V segment lost 3 bases and the J segment 2 bases; nucleotides outside the gene matches: 5. CDR3 size: 16 residues. For the CDR3, the DNA is TGTGCCAGCAGCCAGCAGACAGGGGACAACACCGGGGAGCTGTTTTTT. Amino acid sequence: CASSQQTGDNTGELFF.

This clone has more than one count but fewer than ten. V is TRBV6-5 and J is TRBJ2-1, with TRBD2 matching 8 bases. Germline CDR1 and CDR2: MNHEY and SVGAGI. This CDR3 comprises 14 residues. The V segment lost 4 bases and the J segment 8 bases; nucleotides outside the gene matches: 7. The CDR3 here is CASSFGGAGDEQFF. The CDR3 region has the DNA TGTGCCAGCAGTTTCGGGGGGGCCGGGGATGAGCAGTTCTTC.

The chain carries TRBV6-1 and TRBJ2-1; D is unresolved. This CDR3 is 16 amino acids long. Germline V gives CDR1 MNHNS, CDR2 SASEGT. Trimming took off 3 bases at V and 10 bases at J, with 22 bases between the two ends. The CDR3 region is CASSEAPLVGRIEQFF. CDR3 nucleotide sequence: TGTGCCAGCAGTGAGGCCCCACTGGTCGGACGCATCGAGCAGTTCTTC.

CDR3 in DNA: TGTGCCAGCTCACCAAGACAGGGTACGGCGGAGACCCAGTACTTC. As protein: CASSPRQGTAETQYF. The chain employs TRBV18 and TRBJ2-5; 7 bases match TRBD1. The trim removed 2 bases at V and 5 bases at J, leaving 8 bases unmatched. This CDR3 has 15 residues. The germline gives CDR1 KGHSH, CDR2 LQKENI.

This clone came up once. V usage is TRBV9 and J usage is TRBJ1-4; 8 bases line up with TRBD1. The CDR3 consists of 17 residues. Germline loops: CDR1 SGDLS, CDR2 YYNGEE. J lost 4 bases, V lost 0 bases, and 8 bases had no gene match. In nucleotides, the CDR3 is TGTGCCAGCAGCGTAGGAACTCGACAGGGGTTTAATGAAAAACTGTTTTTT. Its protein product is CASSVGTRQGFNEKLFF.

This chain uses TRBV5-4 with TRBJ2-3; 7 nucleotides align to TRBD1. The CDR3 is made up of 15 amino acids. V shed 5 bases and J 2 bases; nucleotides not matched to a gene: 8. Germline V gives CDR1 SGHNT, CDR2 YYREEE (reference sequence). CDR3 residues: CASRSDRVTTDTQYF. The CDR3, as DNA: TGTGCCAGCAGGTCCGACAGGGTAACCACAGATACGCAGTATTTT.

The chain recombines TRBV5-6 with TRBJ1-3; D is perhaps TRBD1 (5 bases). CDR3 size: 16 residues. The V end lost 5 bases, the J end lost 1 base, and 16 bases lay between the germline ends. Germline V lookup: CDR1 SGHDT, CDR2 YYEEEE. The CDR3, as DNA: TGTGCCAGCAGGGAAAGGGGCAGGGATTCTGGAAACACCATATATTTT. This encodes CASRERGRDSGNTIYF.

The V call is TRBV5-1, the J call TRBJ2-3; no clear D gene. The CDR3 has 14 amino acids. The V and J ends lost 5 bases and 0 bases respectively, with 10 bases between them. In germline, CDR1 is SGHRS, CDR2 YFSETQ. The CDR3, as DNA: TGCGCCAGCAGTATTGGTGCTAGCACAGATACGCAGTATTTT. This encodes CASSIGASTDTQYF.

The CDR3 sequence: CASSRRRGELFF. For the CDR3, the DNA is TGTGCCAGCAGCCGTCGGAGAGGGGAGCTGTTTTTT. The V call is TRBV11-3, the J call TRBJ2-2, with unresolved D. CDR3 size: 12 residues. V lost 5 bases and J 8 bases, leaving 9 bases between the germline ends. CDR1 is SGHNT and CDR2 is YENEEA in the germline V gene.

V gene TRBV9 combines with J gene TRBJ2-1; D perhaps matches TRBD2 (5 bases). Per the germline V gene, CDR1 is SGDLS and CDR2 is YYNGEE. CDR3 size: 12 residues. Trimming cost V 4 bases and J 7 bases, with 9 bases left between them. CDR3 loop: CASSFRTNEQFF. In nucleotides, the CDR3 is TGTGCCAGCAGCTTCAGGACTAATGAGCAGTTCTTC.

This clone was seen once. A junction end diverges from the germline sequence, so it may reflect a read error. The chain recombines TRBV7-7 with TRBJ2-1; D tentatively fits TRBD1 or TRBD2 (5 bases each). Germline-derived CDR1 and CDR2 are SSHAT and FNYEAQ (reference sequence). The CDR3 length is 13 residues. The CDR3: CASTPALGGEQFF. CDR3 DNA: TGTGCTAGCACCCCAGCGCTTGGGGGAGAGCAGTTCTTC.

The chain carries TRBV27 and TRBJ2-3; D is possibly TRBD1 (5 bases). This CDR3 contains 15 residues. Per germline, CDR1 MNHEY and CDR2 SMNVEV (reference sequence). With 7 bases removed from V and 1 base from J, the gap between germline ends came to 15 bases. This chain's CDR3 is CASTPQGVGTDTQYF. CDR3 nucleotides: TGTGCCAGCACCCCCCAGGGCGTGGGCACAGATACGCAGTATTTT.

The gene calls are TRBV19 and TRBJ1-5; 7 positions agree with TRBD1. V trimming: 5 bases; J trimming: 0 bases; junction bases outside the gene matches: 7. The CDR3 runs to 16 residues. Looked up from germline, CDR1 is LNHDA and CDR2 is SQIVND (reference sequence). In DNA form, the CDR3 reads TGTGCCAGTAGTCCGGGACAGCGACATAGCAATCAGCCCCAGCATTTT. Its protein is CASSPGQRHSNQPQHF.

J is TRBJ2-1 and V is TRBV5-4, with 12 bases fitting TRBD2. The CDR3 extends over 16 amino acids. After removal of 0 bases from V and 4 bases from J, the junction contained 2 bases not matched to a gene. CDR1 and CDR2 (germline): SGHNT, YYREEE (reference sequence). DNA of the CDR3: TGTGCCAGCAGCTTGGACCTAGCGGGAGGGTACAATGAGCAGTTCTTC. Protein: CASSLDLAGGYNEQFF.

V gene TRBV7-6 combines with J gene TRBJ1-5; D is uncertain. V shed 5 bases and J shed 11 bases, with 25 bases lying between them. The CDR3 spans 16 residues. Germline V gives CDR1 SGHVS, CDR2 FNYEAQ. The CDR3 nucleotides are TGTGCCAGCAGCCCCGTTCCGGACGGATCTTCTCTGGCCCAGCATTTT. Translated: CASSPVPDGSSLAQHF.

This chain links TRBV28 with TRBJ1-2, with TRBD1 as a possible D gene (6 bases). In germline, CDR1 is MDHEN, CDR2 SYDVKM. The CDR3 runs 15 residues. Trimming removed 3 bases from V and 8 bases from J, with 19 bases in between. The CDR3 loop is CASSFPSRGVGGYTF. DNA for the CDR3: TGTGCCAGCAGTTTCCCCTCCAGGGGCGTGGGCGGCTACACCTTC.

This chain links TRBV7-2 with TRBJ1-5; possibly TRBD1 for D (6 bases). Trimming cost V 10 bases and J 4 bases, with 14 bases left between them. The CDR3 loop spans 13 amino acids. CDR1 is SGHTA, CDR2 FQGNSA, per germline. CDR3 DNA sequence: TGTGCCACCGCGGGAGGGGGAAATCAGCCCCAGCATTTT. Its protein product is CATAGGGNQPQHF.

The rearrangement uses TRBV5-1 and TRBJ1-6, with D perhaps TRBD1 (6 bases). This CDR3 contains 15 residues. V lost 0 bases and J lost 10, with 14 bases in between. CDR1 and CDR2 from the germline V gene are SGHRS and YFSETQ. This CDR3 reads CASSLARQGISPLHF. The CDR3 bases are TGCGCCAGCAGCTTGGCCCGCCAGGGGATCTCACCCCTCCACTTT.

This chain joins TRBV18 and TRBJ2-5; tentative D call: TRBD2 (5 bases). Trimming left V 4 bases short and J 1 base short, with 10 bases between. This CDR3 region has 14 residues. The germline V gene encodes CDR1 KGHSH and CDR2 LQKENI. The CDR3 here is CASSQAEVQETQYF. The CDR3 DNA follows: TGTGCCAGCTCACAGGCGGAGGTCCAAGAGACCCAGTACTTC.

The rearrangement uses TRBV19 and TRBJ1-2; tentative D call: TRBD1 (5 bases). The CDR3 contains 15 residues. Trimming shortened V by 8 bases and J by 3 bases, and 19 bases separated the two germline ends. From germline, CDR1 is LNHDA and CDR2 SQIVND (reference sequence). CDR3 amino acids: CASQQGPGMDYGYTF. The CDR3, as DNA: TGTGCCAGTCAACAAGGACCAGGGATGGACTATGGCTACACCTTC.